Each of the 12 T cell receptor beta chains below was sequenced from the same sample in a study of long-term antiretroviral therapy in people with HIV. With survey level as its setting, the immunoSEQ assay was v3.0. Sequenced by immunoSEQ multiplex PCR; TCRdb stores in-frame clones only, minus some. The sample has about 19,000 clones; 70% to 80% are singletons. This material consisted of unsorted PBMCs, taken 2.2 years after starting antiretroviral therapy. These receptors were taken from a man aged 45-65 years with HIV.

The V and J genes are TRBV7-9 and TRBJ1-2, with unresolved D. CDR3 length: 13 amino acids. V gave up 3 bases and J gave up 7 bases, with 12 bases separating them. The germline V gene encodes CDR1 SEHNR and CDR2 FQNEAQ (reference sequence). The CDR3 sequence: CASSFGEGSGYTF. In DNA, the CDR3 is TGTGCCAGCAGCTTCGGGGAAGGGAGTGGCTACACCTTC.

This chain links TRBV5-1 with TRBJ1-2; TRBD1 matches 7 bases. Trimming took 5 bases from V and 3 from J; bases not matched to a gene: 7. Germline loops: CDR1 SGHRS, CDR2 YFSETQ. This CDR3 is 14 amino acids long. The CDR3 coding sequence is TGCGCCAGCAGAGGGGGCTCGGTGGACTATGGCTACACCTTC. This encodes CASRGGSVDYGYTF.

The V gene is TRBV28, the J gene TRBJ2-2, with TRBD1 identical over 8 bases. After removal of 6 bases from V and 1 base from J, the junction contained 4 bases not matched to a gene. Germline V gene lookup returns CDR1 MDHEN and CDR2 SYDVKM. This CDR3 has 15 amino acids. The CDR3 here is CASRKQGGNTGELFF. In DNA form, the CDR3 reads TGTGCCAGCAGAAAACAGGGGGGGAACACCGGGGAGCTGTTTTTT.

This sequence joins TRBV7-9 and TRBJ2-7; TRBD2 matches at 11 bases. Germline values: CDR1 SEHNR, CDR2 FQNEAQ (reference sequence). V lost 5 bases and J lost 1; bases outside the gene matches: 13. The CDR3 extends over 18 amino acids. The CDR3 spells CASSPPPGLAVNSYEQYF. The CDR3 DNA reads TGTGCCAGCAGCCCCCCCCCGGGACTAGCGGTAAATTCCTACGAGCAGTACTTC.

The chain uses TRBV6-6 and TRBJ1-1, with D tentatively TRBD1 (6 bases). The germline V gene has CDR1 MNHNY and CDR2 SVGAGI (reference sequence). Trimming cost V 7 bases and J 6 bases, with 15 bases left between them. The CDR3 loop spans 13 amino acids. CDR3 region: CASNHRVRAEAFF. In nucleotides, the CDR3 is TGTGCCAGCAACCACAGGGTTAGGGCTGAAGCTTTCTTT.

CDR3: CASSIGQGVETQYF. The CDR3 nucleotides read TGTGCCAGTAGTATCGGCCAGGGCGTAGAGACCCAGTACTTC. This chain connects TRBV19 to TRBJ2-5, with TRBD1 as a possible D gene (5 bases). Germline V gene lookup returns CDR1 LNHDA and CDR2 SQIVND (reference sequence). This CDR3 has 14 residues. V was pared by 3 bases and J by 4 bases, with 12 bases between.

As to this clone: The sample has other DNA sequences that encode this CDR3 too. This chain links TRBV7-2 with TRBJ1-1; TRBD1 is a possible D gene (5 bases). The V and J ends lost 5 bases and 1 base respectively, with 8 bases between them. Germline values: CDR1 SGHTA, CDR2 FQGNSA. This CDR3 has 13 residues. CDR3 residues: CASSPGRNTEAFF. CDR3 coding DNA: TGTGCCAGCAGCCCGGGACGGAACACTGAAGCTTTCTTT.

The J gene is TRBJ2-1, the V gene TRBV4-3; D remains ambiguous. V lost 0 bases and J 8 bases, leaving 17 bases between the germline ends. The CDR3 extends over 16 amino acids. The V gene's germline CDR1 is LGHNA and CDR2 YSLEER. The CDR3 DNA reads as TGCGCCAGCAGCCAAGAAAGGCAGGCTCCCACGGATGAGCAGTTCTTC. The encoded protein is CASSQERQAPTDEQFF.

The CDR3 DNA follows: TGTGCCACCAGCAGAGCAATGAGACAGGGTTATGAAAAACTGTTTTTT. Residues: CATSRAMRQGYEKLFF. This chain joins TRBV15 and TRBJ1-4, with TRBD1 matching 7 bases. The CDR3 has 16 amino acids. Trimming at V came to 1 base and at J to 6 bases, leaving 8 bases not matched to a gene. CDR1 and CDR2 (germline): LNHNV, YYDKDF (reference sequence).

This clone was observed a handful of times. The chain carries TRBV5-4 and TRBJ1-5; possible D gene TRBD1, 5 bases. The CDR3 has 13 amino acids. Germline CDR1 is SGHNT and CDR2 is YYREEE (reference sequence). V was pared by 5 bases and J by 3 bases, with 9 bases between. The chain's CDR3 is CASSTGPNQPQHF. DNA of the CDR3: TGTGCCAGCAGTACAGGTCCCAATCAGCCCCAGCATTTT. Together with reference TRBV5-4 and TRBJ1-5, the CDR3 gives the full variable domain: ETGVTQSPTHLIKTRGQQVTLRCSSQSGHNTVSWYQQALGQGPQFIFQYYREEENGRGNFPPRFSGLQFPNYSSELNVNALELDDSALYLCASSTGPNQPQHFGDGTRLSIL.

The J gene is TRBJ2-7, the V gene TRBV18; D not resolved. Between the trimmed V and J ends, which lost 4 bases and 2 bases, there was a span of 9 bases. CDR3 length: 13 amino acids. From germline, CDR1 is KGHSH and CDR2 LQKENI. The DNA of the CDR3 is TGTGCCAGCTCACTAGGACGGGCCTACGAGCAGTACTTC. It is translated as CASSLGRAYEQYF.

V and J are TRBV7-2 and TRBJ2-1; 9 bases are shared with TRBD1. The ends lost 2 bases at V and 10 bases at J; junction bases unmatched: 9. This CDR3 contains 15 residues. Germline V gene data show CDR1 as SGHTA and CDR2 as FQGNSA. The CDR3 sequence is CASSLPRTGVREQFF. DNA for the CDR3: TGTGCCAGCAGCTTACCTAGGACAGGGGTCAGGGAGCAGTTCTTC. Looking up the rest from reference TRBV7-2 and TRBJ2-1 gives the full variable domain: GAGVSQSPSNKVTEKGKDVELRCDPISGHTALYWYRQSLGQGLEFLIYFQGNSAPDKSGLPSDRFSAERTGGSVSTLTIQRTQQEDSAVYLCASSLPRTGVREQFFGPGTRLTVL.